Described below is a single TCR beta chain sequence and its context. These data are taken from a study of blood T cell repertoires in COVID-19. At the level of the study: From the United States, Italy and Spain came samples of acute and convalescent COVID-19. T cells, B-cell-depleted T cells, or PBMCs provided the cDNA or gDNA that served as material.

Authors' processing steps: Amplified reference gene primers provided the basis for estimating nucleated cell counts. TCRdb keeps only in-frame clones here, not all; method: immunoSEQ multiplex PCR. From that table come the V and J calls and clone size; the DNA was used to work out D and trimming. There are 15,000 to 20,000 clones in the sample; about nine tenths occur only once, and roughly 5.1% lies in the top ten. Germline V lookup: CDR1 SGHRS, CDR2 YFSETQ. Losses at the gene ends were 4 bases for V and 4 bases for J; bases not matched to a gene: 9. This CDR3 comprises 16 residues. This chain uses TRBV5-1 with TRBJ2-7; the match to TRBD2 covers 12 bases. The receptor was derived from a human donor in a cohort sampled during active COVID-19. Sequencing input: peripheral blood. The CDR3 nucleotides read TGCGCCAGCAGCCCACTAACTAGCGGGAGGAGTTACGAGCAGTACTTC. Residues: CASSPLTSGRSYEQYF.